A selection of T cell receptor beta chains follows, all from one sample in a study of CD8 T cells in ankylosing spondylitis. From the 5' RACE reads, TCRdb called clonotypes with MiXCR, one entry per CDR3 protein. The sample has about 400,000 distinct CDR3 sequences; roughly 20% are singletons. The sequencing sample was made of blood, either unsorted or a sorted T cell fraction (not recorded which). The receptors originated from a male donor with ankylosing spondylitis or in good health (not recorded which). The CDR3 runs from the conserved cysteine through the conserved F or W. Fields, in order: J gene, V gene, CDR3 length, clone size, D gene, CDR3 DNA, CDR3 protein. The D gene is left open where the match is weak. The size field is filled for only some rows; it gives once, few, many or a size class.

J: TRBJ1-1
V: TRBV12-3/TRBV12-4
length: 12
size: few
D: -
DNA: TGTGCCAGCAGTTTATCAACGCCTGAAGCTTTCTTT
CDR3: CASSLSTPEAFF

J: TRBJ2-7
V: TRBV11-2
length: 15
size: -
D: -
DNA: TGTGCCAGCAGCTTAAGGGGTGAGGACAGCTACGAGCAGTACTTC
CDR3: CASSLRGEDSYEQYF

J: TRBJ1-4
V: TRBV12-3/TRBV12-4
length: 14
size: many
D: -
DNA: TGTGCCAGCAGTCCCAATTGGGCTAATGAAAAACTGTTTTTT
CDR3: CASSPNWANEKLFF

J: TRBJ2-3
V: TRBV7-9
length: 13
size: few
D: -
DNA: TGTGCCAGCAGCCCCTACAGAGGAGATACGCAGTATTTT
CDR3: CASSPYRGDTQYF

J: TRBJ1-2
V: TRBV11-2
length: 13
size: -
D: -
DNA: TGTGCCAGCAGCTTCGGACGGACCTATGGCTACACCTTC
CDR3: CASSFGRTYGYTF

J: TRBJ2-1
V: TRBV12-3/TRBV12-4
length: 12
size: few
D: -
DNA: TGTGCCAGCAGGCGGGTGTACAATGAGCAGTTCTTC
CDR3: CASRRVYNEQFF

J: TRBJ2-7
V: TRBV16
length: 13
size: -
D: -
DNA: TGTGCCAGCAGCCAAGGGTATATTTACGAGCAGTACTTC
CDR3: CASSQGYIYEQYF

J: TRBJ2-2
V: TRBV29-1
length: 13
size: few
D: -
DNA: TGCAGCGTTGCGGCAGCGAACACCGGGGAGCTGTTTTTT
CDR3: CSVAAANTGELFF

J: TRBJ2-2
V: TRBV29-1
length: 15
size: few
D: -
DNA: TGCAGCGTTGTGGATCCGGAAATGAACACCGGGGAGCTGTTTTTT
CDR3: CSVVDPEMNTGELFF

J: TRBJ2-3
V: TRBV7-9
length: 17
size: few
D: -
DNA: TGTGCCAGCAGCTTAAACCGGGAAAGAGGACTCACAGATACGCAGTATTTT
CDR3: CASSLNRERGLTDTQYF

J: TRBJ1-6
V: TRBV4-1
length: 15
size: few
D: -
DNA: TGCGCCAGCAGCCAAGATATGGGGCCGAATTCACCCCTCCACTTT
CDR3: CASSQDMGPNSPLHF

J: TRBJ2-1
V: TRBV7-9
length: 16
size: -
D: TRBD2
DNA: TGTGCCAGCAGCCCGGTGACTAGCGGGGGGAACAATGAGCAGTTCTTC
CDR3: CASSPVTSGGNNEQFF

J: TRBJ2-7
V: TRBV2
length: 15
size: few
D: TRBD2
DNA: TGTGCCAGCAGTGAAACGGGGACCGTAGAGCGGGGGAAGTACTTC
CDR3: CASSETGTVERGKYF

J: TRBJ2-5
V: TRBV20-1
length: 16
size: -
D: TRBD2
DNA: TGCAGTGCTAGAGACGTAGCGGGGGAATTTTCAGAGACCCAGTACTTC
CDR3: CSARDVAGEFSETQYF

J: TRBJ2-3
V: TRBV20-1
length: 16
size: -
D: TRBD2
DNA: TGCAGTGCTAGATATCCGGGACTAGCGTCTGTAGATACGCAGTATTTT
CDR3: CSARYPGLASVDTQYF

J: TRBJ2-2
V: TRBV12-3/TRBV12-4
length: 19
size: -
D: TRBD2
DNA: TGTGCCAGCAGTTGGCCGGGACTAGCGGGGGAGGGCGACACCGGGGAGCTGTTTTTT
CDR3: CASSWPGLAGEGDTGELFF